Listed below are T cell receptor beta chains from one sample, sequenced in a study of cytomegalovirus exposure and HLA in healthy donors. Produced via immunoSEQ multiplex PCR; TCRdb's table is partial and in-frame only. Of some 160,000 clones listed, over 70% are singletons. The sequenced material came from PBMCs. These receptors all stem from a man in his fifties or sixties in good health and CMV-seropositive. The CDR3 runs from the conserved cysteine through the conserved F or W. D genes are given only for firm matches. A row's size may be missing; if present it is once, few, many or a size class.

size: few; V: TRBV7-7; J: TRBJ1-1; D: .; DNA: TGTGCTAGCAGCTTATCAGAAGACACTGAAGCTTTCTTT; CDR3: CASSLSEDTEAFF
size: .; V: TRBV15; J: TRBJ1-2; D: .; DNA: TGTGCCACCAGCAGATTAAACAGGGAAACGGATGGCTACACCTTC; CDR3: CATSRLNRETDGYTF
size: once; V: TRBV7-3; J: TRBJ1-1; D: .; DNA: TGTGCCAGCAGCCGGGGGTCAGCGAACACTGAAGCTTTCTTT; CDR3: CASSRGSANTEAFF
size: .; V: TRBV9; J: TRBJ2-2; D: TRBD2; DNA: TGTGCCAGCAGCGTAGATGGTCTAGCGGGGGTAACGGGGACCGGGGAGCTGTTTTTT; CDR3: CASSVDGLAGVTGTGELFF
size: .; V: TRBV19; J: TRBJ2-1; D: TRBD2; DNA: TGTGCCAGTAGTGGCGGGAGATACTACAATGAGCAGTTCTTC; CDR3: CASSGGRYYNEQFF
size: .; V: TRBV11-2; J: TRBJ2-7; D: .; DNA: TGTGCCAGCAGCTTAGAAAACTATTCCTACGAGCAGTACTTC; CDR3: CASSLENYSYEQYF
size: .; V: TRBV7-9; J: TRBJ1-4; D: .; DNA: TGTGCCAGCAGCTCCGTCGGTTCAGAAAAACTGTTTTTT; CDR3: CASSSVGSEKLFF
size: .; V: TRBV9; J: TRBJ2-7; D: .; DNA: TGTGCCAGCAGCGTTGGGACACACTACGAGCAGTACTTC; CDR3: CASSVGTHYEQYF
size: .; V: TRBV6-1; J: TRBJ2-3; D: .; DNA: TGTGCCGTTAGAGCTAGCACAGATACGCAGTATTTT; CDR3: CAVRASTDTQYF
size: .; V: TRBV5-1; J: TRBJ2-3; D: TRBD2; DNA: TGCGCCAGCAGCTTGACTACGGGACTAGCGGGGGAAACGACAGATACGCAGTATTTT; CDR3: CASSLTTGLAGETTDTQYF
size: .; V: TRBV4-1; J: TRBJ1-2; D: TRBD1; DNA: TGCGCCAGCAGCCAAGGCCAGGGACAGACGTATGGCTACACCTTC; CDR3: CASSQGQGQTYGYTF
size: few; V: TRBV19; J: TRBJ2-5; D: TRBD2; DNA: TGTGCCAGTAGCGTCGGGACTAGCGTATACCAAGAGACCCAGTACTTC; CDR3: CASSVGTSVYQETQYF
size: once; V: TRBV29-1; J: TRBJ2-7; D: TRBD1; DNA: TGCAGCGTTGAAGGATCGACAGGGGATACCTACGAGCAGTACTTC; CDR3: CSVEGSTGDTYEQYF
size: few; V: TRBV6-6; J: TRBJ2-7; D: .; DNA: TGTGCCAGCAGTTCCCACTCCACCGAGCAGTACTTC; CDR3: CASSSHSTEQYF
size: .; V: TRBV7-2; J: TRBJ1-2; D: TRBD1; DNA: TGTGCCAGCAGCTTAAGGGTAGGCGGACAGGGTCGATATGGCTACACCTTC; CDR3: CASSLRVGGQGRYGYTF
size: .; V: TRBV11-2; J: TRBJ1-6; D: .; DNA: TGTGCCAGCAGCTTACAAGGGGCACTTAATTCACCCCTCCACTTT; CDR3: CASSLQGALNSPLHF
size: .; V: TRBV10-3; J: TRBJ1-2; D: TRBD1; DNA: TGTGCCATCAGTGCCGGACAGGGTGGAGGCTACACCTTC; CDR3: CAISAGQGGGYTF
size: few; V: TRBV4-2; J: TRBJ2-1; D: .; DNA: TGTGCCAGCAGCCAAGATCGGGAGACGCCTTACAATGAGCAGTTCTTC; CDR3: CASSQDRETPYNEQFF
size: .; V: TRBV7-3; J: TRBJ2-5; D: TRBD2; DNA: TGTGCCAGCAGCTTAACAGGAGCGGGGGCCTCGACCCAGTACTTC; CDR3: CASSLTGAGASTQYF
size: few; V: TRBV7-6; J: TRBJ1-3; D: .; DNA: TGTGCCAGCAGTTCAGGGTCTGGAAACACCATATATTTT; CDR3: CASSSGSGNTIYF
size: .; V: TRBV10-3; J: TRBJ2-7; D: TRBD2; DNA: TGTGCCACCCTGGATCTAGCGGGAAACTACGAGCAGTACTTC; CDR3: CATLDLAGNYEQYF
size: .; V: TRBV4-2; J: TRBJ2-7; D: TRBD2; DNA: TGTGCCAGCAGTCCGGGACTAGCCTCCTACGAGCAGTACTTC; CDR3: CASSPGLASYEQYF
size: .; V: TRBV29-1; J: TRBJ1-1; D: .; DNA: TGCAGCGCCGCGTGGGCAGGGGTGGGAACTGAAGCTTTCTTT; CDR3: CSAAWAGVGTEAFF
size: .; V: TRBV6-1; J: TRBJ2-3; D: TRBD1; DNA: TGTGCCAGCAGTGAAGCGGGGGGACAGGGCATGAGGCAGTATTTT; CDR3: CASSEAGGQGMRQYF
size: .; V: TRBV6-1; J: TRBJ2-5; D: .; DNA: TGTGCCAGCAGCCCCCAGGGGCCGGAGGAGACCCAGTACTTC; CDR3: CASSPQGPEETQYF
size: .; V: TRBV7-7; J: TRBJ2-3; D: .; DNA: TGTGCTAGCAGCTACAGTATCGGGGATAGTTCTCAGTATTTT; CDR3: CASSYSIGDSSQYF
size: .; V: TRBV11-2; J: TRBJ2-5; D: TRBD2; DNA: TGTGCCAGCAGCTTCGGACTAGCGGGGGAGACCCAGTACTTC; CDR3: CASSFGLAGETQYF
size: .; V: TRBV7-2; J: TRBJ1-5; D: .; DNA: TGTGCCAGCAGCTTACGGAGCCCCCTGGGTCAGCCCCAGCATTTT; CDR3: CASSLRSPLGQPQHF
size: .; V: TRBV29-1; J: TRBJ2-1; D: TRBD2; DNA: TGCAGCGTTGGTGACCGGCGGGAGTACAATGAGCAGTTCTTC; CDR3: CSVGDRREYNEQFF
size: .; V: TRBV9; J: TRBJ2-1; D: TRBD2; DNA: TGTGCCAGCAGCGAGGCGGGAGTTGACTATGAGCAGTTCTTC; CDR3: CASSEAGVDYEQFF
size: once; V: TRBV9; J: TRBJ1-2; D: TRBD1; DNA: TGTGCCAGCAGCGCCCGGACAGGGTCCAACTATGGCTACACCTTC; CDR3: CASSARTGSNYGYTF
size: .; V: TRBV7-9; J: TRBJ2-3; D: TRBD2; DNA: TGTGCCAGCAGCTCTAGCGGTACAGATACGCAGTATTTT; CDR3: CASSSSGTDTQYF
size: few; V: TRBV30; J: TRBJ2-2; D: .; DNA: TGTGCCTGGACTAGGAGACGGGACACCGGGGAGCTGTTTTTT; CDR3: CAWTRRRDTGELFF
size: .; V: TRBV10-3; J: TRBJ2-7; D: .; DNA: TGTGCCATCAGTGAGTCATTGGGCTACTACGAGCAGTACTTC; CDR3: CAISESLGYYEQYF
size: .; V: TRBV19; J: TRBJ1-5; D: .; DNA: TGTGCCAGTAAGTGGCAGGGCAATCAGCCCCAGCATTTT; CDR3: CASKWQGNQPQHF
size: .; V: TRBV5-1; J: TRBJ1-3; D: TRBD1; DNA: TGCGCCAGCAGCTGGGGGGACAGGGATAACACCATATATTTT; CDR3: CASSWGDRDNTIYF
size: .; V: TRBV30; J: TRBJ2-5; D: .; DNA: TGTGCCTGGAGTAGGGGGATAGAGACCCAGTACTTC; CDR3: CAWSRGIETQYF
size: .; V: TRBV5-1; J: TRBJ1-2; D: .; DNA: TGCGCCAGCAGCTTTGAATTCGGGTTTGGCTACACCTTC; CDR3: CASSFEFGFGYTF
size: .; V: TRBV7-2; J: TRBJ2-1; D: .; DNA: TGTGCCAGCAGCTTAACAGTACGGGGGAAGAGCAACAATGAGCAGTTCTTC; CDR3: CASSLTVRGKSNNEQFF
size: .; V: TRBV5-1; J: TRBJ1-1; D: TRBD1; DNA: TGCGCCAGCAGCTTGGGGGGACAGTCGGACACTGAAGCTTTCTTT; CDR3: CASSLGGQSDTEAFF
size: few; V: TRBV4-1; J: TRBJ2-1; D: .; DNA: TGCGCCAGCAGCTGGCTGGGACGGAGGGACAATGAGCAGTTCTTC; CDR3: CASSWLGRRDNEQFF
size: .; V: TRBV7-9; J: TRBJ2-2; D: TRBD2; DNA: TGTGCCAGCAGTGGGACTAGCGGGAACACCGGGGAGCTGTTTTTT; CDR3: CASSGTSGNTGELFF